This T cell receptor beta chain was observed in a study of T cell responses to AZD1222 COVID-19 vaccine. Study-level findings and limits: Just six people given AZD1222 tested seropositive at baseline. White British ancestry dominated among donors, who included more females, and clonal diversity was possibly underestimated. Reportedly, nearly half of unique spike TCRs recognized epitopes outside B.1.351/B.1.1.7 mutations. The study found vaccine-associated CD4 TCRs spanning spike, dominant at 160-218 and 743-854.

Notes on this clone: Its antigen is unidentified.

The CDR3 extends over 13 amino acids. Trimming stripped 2 bases from V and 3 bases from J, with 7 bases between. Germline CDR1 is MRHNA and CDR2 is SNTAGT. Sequencing used immunoSEQ multiplex PCR; TCRdb keeps in-frame clones, though not all of them. This table holds 50,000 or so clones, around nine tenths found once. The sequence was obtained from an adult in good health. The sequencing used peripheral blood, collected on day 0 of AZD1222 vaccination. The chain has TRBV6-4 and TRBJ1-1; no clear D. CDR3 in DNA: TGTGCCAGCAGTGACAGGCCAGACACTGAAGCTTTCTTT. Protein product: CASSDRPDTEAFF.